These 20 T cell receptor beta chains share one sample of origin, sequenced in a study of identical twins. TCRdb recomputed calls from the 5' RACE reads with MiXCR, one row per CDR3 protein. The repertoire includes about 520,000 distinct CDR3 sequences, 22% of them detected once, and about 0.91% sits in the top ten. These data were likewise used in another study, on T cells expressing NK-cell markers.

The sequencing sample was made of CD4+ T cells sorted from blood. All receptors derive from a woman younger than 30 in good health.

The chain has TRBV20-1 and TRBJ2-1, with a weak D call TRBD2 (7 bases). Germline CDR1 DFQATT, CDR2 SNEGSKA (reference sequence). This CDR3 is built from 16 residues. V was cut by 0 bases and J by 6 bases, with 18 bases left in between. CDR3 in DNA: TGCAGTGCTAGAGATCCCGGGGCGGGGGCCCCCAATGAGCAGTTCTTC. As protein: CSARDPGAGAPNEQFF.

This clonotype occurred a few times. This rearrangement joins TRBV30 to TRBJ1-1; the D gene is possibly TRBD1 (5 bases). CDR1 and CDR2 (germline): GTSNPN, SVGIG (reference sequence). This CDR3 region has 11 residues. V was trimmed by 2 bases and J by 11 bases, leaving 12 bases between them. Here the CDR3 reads CAWSTGGAAFF. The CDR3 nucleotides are TGTGCCTGGAGTACCGGGGGTGCGGCTTTCTTT.

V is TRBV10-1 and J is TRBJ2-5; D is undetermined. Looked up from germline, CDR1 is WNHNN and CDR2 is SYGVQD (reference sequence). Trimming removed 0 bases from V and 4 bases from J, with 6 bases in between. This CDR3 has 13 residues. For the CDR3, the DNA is TGCGCCAGCAGTGAGTCGATTAGAGAGACCCAGTACTTC. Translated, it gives CASSESIRETQYF.

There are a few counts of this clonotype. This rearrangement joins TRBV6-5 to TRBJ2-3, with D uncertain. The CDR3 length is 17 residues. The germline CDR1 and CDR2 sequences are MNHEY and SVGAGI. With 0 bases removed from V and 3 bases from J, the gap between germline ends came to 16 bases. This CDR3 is CASSYSSRSLRTDTQYF. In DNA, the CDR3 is TGTGCCAGCAGTTACTCGTCTAGAAGTCTTCGTACAGATACGCAGTATTTT.

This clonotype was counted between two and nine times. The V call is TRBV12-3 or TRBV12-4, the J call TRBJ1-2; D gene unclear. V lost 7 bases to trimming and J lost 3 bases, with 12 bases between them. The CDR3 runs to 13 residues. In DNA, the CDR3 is TGTGCCAGCACCCTTACAAGGGACTATGGCTACACCTTC. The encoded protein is CASTLTRDYGYTF.

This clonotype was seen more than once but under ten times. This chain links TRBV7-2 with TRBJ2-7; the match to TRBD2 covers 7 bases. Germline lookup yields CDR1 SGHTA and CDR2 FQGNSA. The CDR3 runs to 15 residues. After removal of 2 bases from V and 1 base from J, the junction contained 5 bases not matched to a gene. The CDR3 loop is CASSLTGGSSYEQYF. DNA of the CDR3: TGTGCCAGCAGCTTAACTGGCGGGAGTTCCTACGAGCAGTACTTC.

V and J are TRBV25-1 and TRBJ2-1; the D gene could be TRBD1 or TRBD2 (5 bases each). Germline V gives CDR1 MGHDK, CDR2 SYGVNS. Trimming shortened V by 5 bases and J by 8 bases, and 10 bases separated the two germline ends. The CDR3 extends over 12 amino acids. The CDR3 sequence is CASSWVGDEQFF. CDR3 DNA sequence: TGTGCCAGCAGTTGGGTGGGGGATGAGCAGTTCTTC. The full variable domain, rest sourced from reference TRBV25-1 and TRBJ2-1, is EADIYQTPRYLVIGTGKKITLECSQTMGHDKMYWYQQDPGMELHLIHYSYGVNSTEKGDLSSESTVSRIRTEHFPLTLESARPSHTSQYLCASSWVGDEQFFGPGTRLTVL.

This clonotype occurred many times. The CDR3 coding sequence is TGTGCCAGTAGTATAGCCCCAAATGGGGCCAACGTCCTGACTTTC. This gives the protein CASSIAPNGANVLTF. The chain carries TRBV19 and TRBJ2-6; D is unresolved. The CDR3 is 15 residues long. Germline V gene sequence: CDR1 LNHDA, CDR2 SQIVND (reference sequence). With 1 base removed from V and 3 bases from J, the gap between germline ends came to 7 bases.

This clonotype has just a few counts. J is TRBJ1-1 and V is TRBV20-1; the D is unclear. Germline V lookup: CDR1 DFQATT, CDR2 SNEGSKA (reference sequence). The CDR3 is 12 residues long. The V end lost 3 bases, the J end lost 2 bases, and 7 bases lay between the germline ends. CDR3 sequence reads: CSARAVNTEAFF. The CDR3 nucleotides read TGCAGTGCTAGGGCCGTAAACACTGAAGCTTTCTTT.

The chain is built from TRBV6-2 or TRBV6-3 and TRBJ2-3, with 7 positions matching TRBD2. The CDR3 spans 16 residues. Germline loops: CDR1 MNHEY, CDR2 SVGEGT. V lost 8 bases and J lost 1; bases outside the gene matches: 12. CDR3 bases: TGTGCCAGCTTCCCATTGGGCCTAGCGGGCACAGATACGCAGTATTTT. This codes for CASFPLGLAGTDTQYF.

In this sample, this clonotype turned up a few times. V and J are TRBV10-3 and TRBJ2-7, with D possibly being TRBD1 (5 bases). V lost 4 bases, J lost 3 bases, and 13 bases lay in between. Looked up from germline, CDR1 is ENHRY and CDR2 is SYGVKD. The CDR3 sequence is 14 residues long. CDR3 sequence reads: CAISALGAYYEQYF. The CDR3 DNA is TGTGCCATCAGTGCTCTTGGGGCTTACTACGAGCAGTACTTC.

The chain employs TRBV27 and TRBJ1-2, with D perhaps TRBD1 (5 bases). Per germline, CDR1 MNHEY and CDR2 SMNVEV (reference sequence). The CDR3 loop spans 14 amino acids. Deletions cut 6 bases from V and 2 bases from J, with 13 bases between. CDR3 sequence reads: CASSIGQGNYGYTF. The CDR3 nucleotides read TGTGCCAGCAGCATAGGACAAGGAAACTATGGCTACACCTTC.

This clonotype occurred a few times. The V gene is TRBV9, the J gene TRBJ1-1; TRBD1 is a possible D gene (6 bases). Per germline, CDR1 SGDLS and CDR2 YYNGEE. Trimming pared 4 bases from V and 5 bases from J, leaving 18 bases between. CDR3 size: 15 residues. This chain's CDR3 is CASSSLGGGATEAFF. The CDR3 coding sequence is TGTGCCAGCAGCTCGCTAGGGGGGGGCGCGACTGAAGCTTTCTTT.

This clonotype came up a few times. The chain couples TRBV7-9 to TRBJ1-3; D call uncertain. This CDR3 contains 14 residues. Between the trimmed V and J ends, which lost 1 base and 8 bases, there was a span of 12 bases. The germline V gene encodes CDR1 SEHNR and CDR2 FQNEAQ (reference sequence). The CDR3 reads CASSLVGGVYTIYF. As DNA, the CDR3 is TGTGCCAGCAGCTTAGTAGGAGGCGTCTACACCATATATTTT.

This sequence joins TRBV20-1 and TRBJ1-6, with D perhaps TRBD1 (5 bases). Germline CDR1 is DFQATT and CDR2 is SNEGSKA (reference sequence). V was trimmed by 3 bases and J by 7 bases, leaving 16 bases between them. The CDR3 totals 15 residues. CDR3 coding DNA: TGCAGTGCTAGGAGTATTTTGGGGACGAATTCACCCCTCCACTTT. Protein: CSARSILGTNSPLHF.

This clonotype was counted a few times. In DNA, the CDR3 is TGTGCCAGCAGTCCCCGACTTCTGGGAACGAACACCGGGGAGCTGTTTTTT. Translated, it gives CASSPRLLGTNTGELFF. This chain joins TRBV12-3 or TRBV12-4 and TRBJ2-2; D not certain. V lost 5 bases and J lost 0, with 16 bases in between. There are 17 residues in the CDR3.

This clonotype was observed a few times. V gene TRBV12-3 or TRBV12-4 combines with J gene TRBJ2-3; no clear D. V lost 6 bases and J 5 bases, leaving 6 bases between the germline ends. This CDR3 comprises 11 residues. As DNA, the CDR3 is TGTGCCAGCAGCCCGAAAGATACGCAGTATTTT. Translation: CASSPKDTQYF.

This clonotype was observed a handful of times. The CDR3 region is CASSGTQGIPRETQYF. The CDR3 DNA follows: TGCGCCAGCAGCGGAACACAGGGGATTCCAAGGGAGACCCAGTACTTC. The chain couples TRBV5-1 to TRBJ2-5, with 7 bases aligning to TRBD1. CDR1 and CDR2 from the germline V gene are SGHRS and YFSETQ. This CDR3 contains 16 residues. V shed 4 bases and J 5 bases; nucleotides not matched to a gene: 14.

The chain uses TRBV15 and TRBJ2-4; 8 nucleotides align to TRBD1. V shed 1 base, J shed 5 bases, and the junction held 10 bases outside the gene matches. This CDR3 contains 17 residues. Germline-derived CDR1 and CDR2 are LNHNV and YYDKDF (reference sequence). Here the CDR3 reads CATSRGRGQGTENIQYF. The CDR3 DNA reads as TGTGCCACCAGCAGAGGCCGAGGACAGGGCACCGAAAACATTCAGTACTTC.

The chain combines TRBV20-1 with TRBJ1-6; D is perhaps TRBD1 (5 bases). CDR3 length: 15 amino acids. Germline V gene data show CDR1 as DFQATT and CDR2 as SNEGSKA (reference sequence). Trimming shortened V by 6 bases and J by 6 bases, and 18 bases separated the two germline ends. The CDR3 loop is CSAQGTPVTNSPLHF. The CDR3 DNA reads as TGCAGTGCCCAAGGGACGCCGGTCACTAATTCACCCCTCCACTTT.